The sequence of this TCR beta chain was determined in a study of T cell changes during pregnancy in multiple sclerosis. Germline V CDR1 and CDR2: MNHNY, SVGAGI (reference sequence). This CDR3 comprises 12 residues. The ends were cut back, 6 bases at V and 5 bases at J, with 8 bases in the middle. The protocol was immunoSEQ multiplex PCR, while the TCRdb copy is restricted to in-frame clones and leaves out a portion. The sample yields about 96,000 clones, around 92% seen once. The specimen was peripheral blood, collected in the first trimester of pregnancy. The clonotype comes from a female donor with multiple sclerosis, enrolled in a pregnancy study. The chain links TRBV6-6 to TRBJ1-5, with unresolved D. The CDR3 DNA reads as TGTGCCAGCAGGGGCGGGGATCAGCCCCAGCATTTT. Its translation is CASRGGDQPQHF.